One TCR beta chain is described in this entry. These data belong to a study of cytomegalovirus exposure and HLA in healthy donors. Profiling relied on immunoSEQ multiplex PCR, and the TCRdb table lists in-frame clones only, not all of them. Among 57,000 or so clones listed, about 93% were seen once. The germline V gene has CDR1 KGHSH and CDR2 LQKENI. This CDR3 has 17 amino acids. With V trimmed by 3 bases and J by 2 bases, 8 bases remained unmatched. This sequence was found in a man between 18 and 35 years old in good health and CMV-seronegative. Sequencing used PBMCs. The rearrangement joins TRBV18 to TRBJ2-7; TRBD2 matches 12 bases. The CDR3 DNA reads TGTGCCAGCTCACCTACTAGCGGGAGGACTCTGGCCTACGAGCAGTACTTC. Protein: CASSPTSGRTLAYEQYF.